Only a few counts were recorded for the clone carrying this T cell receptor beta chain. The germline V gene has CDR1 SEHNR and CDR2 FQNEAQ (reference sequence). Trimming stripped 0 bases from V and 6 bases from J, with 3 bases between. The CDR3 spans 12 residues. Original handling: Amplification of reference gene primers was used by the study to estimate nucleated cell counts. Sequenced by immunoSEQ multiplex PCR; TCRdb stores in-frame clones only, minus some. V, J and clone size are taken as reported in that table, and D and trimming were inferred from the DNA itself. The sample lists around 420,000 clones, 88% occurring once. These data are taken from a study of blood T cell repertoires in COVID-19. Participants' reported clinical history set cohort assignment.

The sample taken for sequencing was PBMCs or T cells enriched from blood (not recorded which). This chain joins TRBV7-9 and TRBJ2-1; no clear D. The origin of this receptor is a woman in her thirties or forties with acute COVID-19. CDR3 amino acids: CASSLAINEQFF. CDR3 nucleotide sequence: TGTGCCAGCAGCTTAGCTATCAATGAGCAGTTCTTC.